Listed here is a single T cell receptor (beta chain). The data stem from a study of control samples from healthy donors and cancer patients. The table came from immunoSEQ multiplex PCR; TCRdb's copy has only in-frame clones and leaves some out. This table has around 110,000 clones, around 91% appearing once. CDR3 size: 15 residues. Losses at the gene ends were 5 bases for V and 5 bases for J; bases not matched to a gene: 8. Germline CDR1 and CDR2: LGHDT and YNNKEL (reference sequence). Sequencing used PBMCs. The sequence was obtained from a woman aged 50 to 60 with colorectal cancer. The chain has TRBV3-1 (or the pseudogene TRBV3-2) and TRBJ2-3, with 9 nucleotides matching TRBD1. The DNA of the CDR3 is TGTGCCAGCAGCTTTGGGGACAGGGTGGGAGATACGCAGTATTTT. Its protein is CASSFGDRVGDTQYF.